Listed below are T cell receptor beta chains from one sample, sequenced in a study of blood T cell repertoires in COVID-19. Assay: immunoSEQ multiplex PCR; the TCRdb copy retains only in-frame clones and omits some. The sample shows 100,000 to 150,000 clones, about 83% of them seen only once. Sequences were obtained from peripheral blood. The origin of the receptors is a man at least 80 years old with active or convalescent COVID-19. The CDR3 runs from the conserved cysteine through the conserved F or W. The D gene is left open where the match is weak. Part of the rows lack a size; the others show once, few, many or a class for expanded clones.

abundance,len,d_gene,j_gene,v_gene,CDR3aa,CDR3nt
.,14,TRBD1,TRBJ2-7,TRBV6-5,CASRQDRVTYEQYF,TGTGCCAGCAGACAGGACAGGGTAACCTACGAGCAGTACTTC
.,16,.,TRBJ1-1,TRBV5-1,CASSLGEGVMGTEAFF,TGCGCCAGCAGCCTGGGGGAGGGGGTGATGGGGACTGAAGCTTTCTTT
.,13,.,TRBJ1-1,TRBV12-3/TRBV12-4,CASSWGDATEAFF,TGTGCCAGCAGCTGGGGGGATGCCACTGAAGCTTTCTTT
.,15,.,TRBJ1-2,TRBV27,CASSLGLDSNYGYTF,TGTGCCAGCAGTTTGGGGTTGGACAGCAACTATGGCTACACCTTC
.,14,TRBD1,TRBJ1-2,TRBV6-5,CASRRQGGYYGYTF,TGTGCCAGCAGGAGACAGGGAGGATACTATGGCTACACCTTC
.,15,TRBD2,TRBJ2-1,TRBV10-3,CAMASSSGGYNEQFF,TGTGCCATGGCCTCATCTAGCGGGGGCTACAATGAGCAGTTCTTC
.,16,.,TRBJ2-7,TRBV2,CASSPMPGHRGHEQYF,TGTGCCAGCAGTCCAATGCCGGGACACCGGGGTCACGAGCAGTACTTC
.,15,TRBD1,TRBJ1-1,TRBV6-5,CASSRRQGLNTEAFF,TGTGCCAGCAGTCGCCGACAGGGGTTGAACACTGAAGCTTTCTTT
.,16,TRBD2,TRBJ2-3,TRBV27,CASSLSGSGGAYTQYF,TGTGCCAGCAGTTTATCGGGCAGCGGGGGGGCTTATACGCAGTATTTT
.,13,TRBD1,TRBJ2-7,TRBV5-3,CARRGQGSYEQYF,TGTGCCAGAAGGGGACAGGGGAGTTACGAGCAGTACTTC
.,13,.,TRBJ1-1,TRBV5-6,CASSLAGLDEAFF,TGTGCCAGCAGCTTGGCAGGGCTGGATGAAGCTTTCTTT
.,11,.,TRBJ2-3,TRBV12-3/TRBV12-4,CASSLLDTQYF,TGTGCCAGCAGTCTTTTAGATACGCAGTATTTT
.,13,TRBD2,TRBJ2-5,TRBV7-2,CASSLGLAETQYF,TGTGCCAGCAGCTTAGGACTAGCGGAGACCCAGTACTTC
few,12,.,TRBJ2-7,TRBV12-3/TRBV12-4,CASSFSGNEQYF,TGTGCCAGCAGTTTTTCGGGGAACGAGCAGTACTTC
.,16,.,TRBJ2-7,TRBV6-2/TRBV6-3,CASSWAGDGYSYEQYF,TGTGCCAGCAGTTGGGCTGGCGACGGTTATAGCTACGAGCAGTACTTC
.,14,.,TRBJ1-1,TRBV6-6,CASSSIDWSTEAFF,TGTGCCAGCAGTTCCATCGACTGGAGCACTGAAGCTTTCTTT
.,18,TRBD2,TRBJ2-3,TRBV4-1,CASSQGTSGGTSTDTQYF,TGCGCCAGCAGCCAAGGAACTAGCGGGGGAACTAGCACAGATACGCAGTATTTT
.,15,.,TRBJ2-1,TRBV18,CASSPPSFSGNEQFF,TGTGCCAGCTCACCACCGAGCTTCAGCGGCAATGAGCAGTTCTTC
.,14,.,TRBJ1-2,TRBV18,CASSRDKTNYGYTF,TGTGCCAGCTCGAGGGACAAGACTAACTATGGCTACACCTTC
.,14,.,TRBJ1-1,TRBV6-5,CASSYSRGGTEAFF,TGTGCCAGCAGTTACTCGAGGGGGGGCACTGAAGCTTTCTTT
.,14,.,TRBJ2-2,TRBV3-1/TRBV3-2,CASSQALYTGELFF,TGTGCCAGCAGCCAAGCCCTTTACACCGGGGAGCTGTTTTTT
.,11,.,TRBJ1-2,TRBV10-3,CATQAGGGYTF,TGTGCCACCCAGGCGGGGGGCGGCTACACCTTC
.,13,.,TRBJ2-1,TRBV4-3,CASSRGLFNEQFF,TGCGCCAGCAGCCGCGGGTTGTTCAATGAGCAGTTCTTC
.,12,.,TRBJ2-5,TRBV5-1,CASSLTKETQYF,TGCGCCAGCAGCCTTACAAAGGAGACCCAGTACTTC
.,15,TRBD2,TRBJ2-7,TRBV6-5,CASTRKAGGTYEQYF,TGTGCCAGCACCAGGAAAGCGGGGGGCACCTACGAGCAGTACTTC
.,16,.,TRBJ2-2,TRBV11-2,CASRLLGGYNTGELFF,TGTGCCAGCAGGTTACTGGGGGGATATAACACCGGGGAGCTGTTTTTT
.,13,.,TRBJ2-3,TRBV27,CASRGAGTDTQYF,TGTGCCAGCAGGGGGGCGGGCACAGATACGCAGTATTTT
.,16,.,TRBJ2-7,TRBV13,CASSDTGTSSSYEQYF,TGTGCCAGCAGCGACACCGGGACATCGTCCTCCTACGAGCAGTACTTC
.,14,.,TRBJ2-3,TRBV3-1/TRBV3-2,CASSTTFPTDTQYF,TGTGCCAGCAGCACCACTTTTCCTACAGATACGCAGTATTTT
.,19,.,TRBJ2-6,TRBV4-1,CASSQDAGRVRSGANVLTF,TGCGCCAGCAGCCAAGATGCAGGCAGGGTGAGGTCTGGGGCCAACGTCCTGACTTTC
.,16,TRBD1,TRBJ1-6,TRBV18,CASSPGTGTYNSPLHF,TGTGCCAGCTCACCCGGGACAGGGACCTATAATTCACCCCTCCACTTT
.,13,.,TRBJ2-2,TRBV6-6,CASRSSNTGELFF,TGTGCCAGCAGGTCTTCGAACACCGGGGAGCTGTTTTTT
.,15,.,TRBJ1-1,TRBV10-3,CAIGQGTLGNTEAFF,TGTGCCATCGGGCAGGGAACACTTGGGAACACTGAAGCTTTCTTT
.,13,TRBD1,TRBJ2-7,TRBV10-3,CAISEDRAYEQYF,TGTGCCATCAGTGAGGACAGGGCCTACGAGCAGTACTTC
once,12,.,TRBJ1-5,TRBV6-5,CATGMSNQPQHF,TGTGCCACTGGCATGAGCAATCAGCCCCAGCATTTT
.,14,TRBD1,TRBJ2-7,TRBV6-5,CASRGTGGNYEQYF,TGTGCCAGCAGGGGGACAGGGGGCAACTACGAGCAGTACTTC
many,16,.,TRBJ1-1,TRBV11-3,CASSLDGRQGSTEAFF,TGTGCCAGCAGCTTAGATGGCCGGCAGGGGAGCACTGAAGCTTTCTTT
once,15,TRBD1,TRBJ1-6,TRBV3-1/TRBV3-2,CASSRQGSYNSPLHF,TGTGCCAGCAGTCGACAGGGGTCCTATAATTCACCCCTCCACTTT
few,16,.,TRBJ1-5,TRBV19,CASSTMGRGSNQPQHF,TGTGCCAGTAGTACCATGGGGCGCGGAAGCAATCAGCCCCAGCATTTT
few,14,.,TRBJ2-2,TRBV5-6,CASSKDMYTGELFF,TGTGCCAGCAGCAAAGACATGTACACCGGGGAGCTGTTTTTT
.,16,.,TRBJ1-1,TRBV2,CASSQVGAKSGTEAFF,TGTGCCAGCAGTCAAGTCGGCGCGAAAAGCGGTACTGAAGCTTTCTTT
.,17,.,TRBJ2-5,TRBV11-3,CASSLATPGQWTETQYF,TGTGCCAGCAGCTTAGCAACACCAGGGCAGTGGACGGAGACCCAGTACTTC
.,20,TRBD2,TRBJ2-7,TRBV4-3,CASSQHPGLAGKKSSYEQYF,TGCGCCAGCAGCCAGCATCCGGGACTAGCGGGGAAAAAAAGCTCCTACGAGCAGTACTTC